This T cell receptor beta chain is drawn from a study of regulatory T cells in long-lasting Graves disease. This sample's time point: newly diagnosed GD, antithyroid drugs for less than 3 months. PBMCs were the source of the RNA used for TCR sequencing. Investigators prepared the TCR beta libraries by applying iRepertoire HTBI primers and Arm-PCR of CDR3 regions. A single record per CDR3 protein comes from TCRdb applying MiXCR to the multiplex PCR reads. This repertoire shows 350,000 to 500,000 distinct CDR3 sequences, 15% to 20% found once; its top ten account for approximately 22%. These same records also appear under a second study, on T cells in Graves' hyperthyroidism and ophthalmopathy.

The material sequenced was peripheral blood mononuclear cells (PBMCs), taken at new diagnosis, from a patient treated with antithyroid drugs. The receptor was isolated from a woman between 18 and 29 years old with Graves disease.

In DNA, the CDR3 is TGTGCCAGCAGCCAGAGAGTACCTGGAATGAACACTGAAGCTTTCTTT. It is translated as CASSQRVPGMNTEAFF. The V gene is TRBV3-1, the J gene TRBJ1-1, with D hard to call. This CDR3 region has 16 residues. Trimming cost V 3 bases and J 0 bases, with 14 bases left between them. Germline CDR1 is LGHDT and CDR2 is YNNKEL (reference sequence). Full variable domain (remainder filled in from reference TRBV3-1 and TRBJ1-1): DTAVSQTPKYLVTQMGNDKSIKCEQNLGHDTMYWYKQDSKKFLKIMFSYNNKELIINETVPNRFSPKSPDKAHLNLHINSLELGDSAVYFCASSQRVPGMNTEAFFGQGTRLTVV.